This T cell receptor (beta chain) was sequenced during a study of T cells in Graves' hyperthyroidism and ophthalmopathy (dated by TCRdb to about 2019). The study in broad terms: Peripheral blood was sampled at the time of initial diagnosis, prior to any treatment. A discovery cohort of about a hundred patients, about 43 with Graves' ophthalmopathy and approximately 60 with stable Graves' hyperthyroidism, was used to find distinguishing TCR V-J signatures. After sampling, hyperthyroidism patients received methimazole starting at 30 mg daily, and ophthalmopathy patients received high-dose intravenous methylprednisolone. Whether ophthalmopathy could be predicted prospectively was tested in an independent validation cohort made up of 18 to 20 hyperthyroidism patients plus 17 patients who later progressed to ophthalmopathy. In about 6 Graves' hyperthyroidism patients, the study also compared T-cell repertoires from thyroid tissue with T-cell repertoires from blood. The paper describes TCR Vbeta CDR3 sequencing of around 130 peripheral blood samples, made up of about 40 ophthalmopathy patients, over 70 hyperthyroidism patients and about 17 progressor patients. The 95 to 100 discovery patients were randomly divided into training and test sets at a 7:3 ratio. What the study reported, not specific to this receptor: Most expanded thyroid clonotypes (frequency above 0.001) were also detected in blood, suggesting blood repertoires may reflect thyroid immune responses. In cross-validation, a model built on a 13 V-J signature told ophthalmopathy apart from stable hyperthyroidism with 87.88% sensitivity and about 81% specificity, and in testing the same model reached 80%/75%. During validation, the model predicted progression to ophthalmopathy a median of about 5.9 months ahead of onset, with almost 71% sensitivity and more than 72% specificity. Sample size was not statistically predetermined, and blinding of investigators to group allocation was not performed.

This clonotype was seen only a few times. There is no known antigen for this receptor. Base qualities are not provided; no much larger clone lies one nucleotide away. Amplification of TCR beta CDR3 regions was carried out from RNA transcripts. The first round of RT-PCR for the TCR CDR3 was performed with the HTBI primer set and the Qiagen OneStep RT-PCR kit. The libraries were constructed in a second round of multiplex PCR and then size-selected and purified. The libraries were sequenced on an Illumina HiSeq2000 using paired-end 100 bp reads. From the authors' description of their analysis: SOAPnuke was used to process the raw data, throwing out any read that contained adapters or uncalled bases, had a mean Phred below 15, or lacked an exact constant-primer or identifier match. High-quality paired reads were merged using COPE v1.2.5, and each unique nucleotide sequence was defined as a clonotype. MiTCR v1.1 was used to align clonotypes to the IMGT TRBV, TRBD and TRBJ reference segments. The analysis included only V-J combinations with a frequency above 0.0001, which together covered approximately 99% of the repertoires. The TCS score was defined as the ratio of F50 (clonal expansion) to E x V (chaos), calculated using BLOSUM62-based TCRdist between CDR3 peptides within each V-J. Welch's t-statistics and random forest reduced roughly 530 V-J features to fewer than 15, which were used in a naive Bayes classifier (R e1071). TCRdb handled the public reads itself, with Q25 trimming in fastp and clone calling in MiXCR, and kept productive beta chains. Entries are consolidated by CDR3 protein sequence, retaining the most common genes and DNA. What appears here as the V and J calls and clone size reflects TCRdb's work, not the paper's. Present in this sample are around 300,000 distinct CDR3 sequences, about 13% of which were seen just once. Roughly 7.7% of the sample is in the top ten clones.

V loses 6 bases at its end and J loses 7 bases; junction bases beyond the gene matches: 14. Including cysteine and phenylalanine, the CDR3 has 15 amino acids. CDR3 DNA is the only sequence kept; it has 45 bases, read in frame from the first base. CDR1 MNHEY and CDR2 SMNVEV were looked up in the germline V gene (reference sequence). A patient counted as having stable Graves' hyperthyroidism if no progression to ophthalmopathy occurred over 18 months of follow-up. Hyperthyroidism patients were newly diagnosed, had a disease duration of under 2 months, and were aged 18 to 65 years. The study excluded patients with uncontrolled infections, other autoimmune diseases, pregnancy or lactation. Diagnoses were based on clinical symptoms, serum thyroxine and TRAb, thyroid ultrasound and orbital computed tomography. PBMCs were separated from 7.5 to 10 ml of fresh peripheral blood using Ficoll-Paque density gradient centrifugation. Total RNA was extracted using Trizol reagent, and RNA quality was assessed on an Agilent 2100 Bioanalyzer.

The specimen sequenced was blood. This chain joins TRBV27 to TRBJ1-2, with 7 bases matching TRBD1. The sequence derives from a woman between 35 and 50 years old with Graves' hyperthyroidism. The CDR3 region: CASREESRGLSGYTF. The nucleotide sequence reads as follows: TGTGCCAGCAGAGAAGAGAGTAGGGGGCTTTCTGGCTACACCTTC.